This TCR beta chain came from a study of cytomegalovirus exposure and HLA in healthy donors. The wider study: Later analysis reported that the 130 or so validation repertoires shared the platform of the roughly 630 first-cohort repertoires. Study results and caveats: High specificity and sensitivity for cytomegalovirus status were reported for the classifier. Cytomegalovirus association was assigned to about 150 TCR beta chains. That first-cohort TCR clusters tended to co-occur in the 120 or so validation repertoires was found in a later analysis.

Concerning this clone itself: Its antigen is unidentified.

Per the germline V gene, CDR1 is SGHTA and CDR2 is FQGNSA. J was trimmed by 3 bases and V by 1 base; bases with no gene match: 3. The CDR3 extends over 14 amino acids. Sequencing used immunoSEQ multiplex PCR; TCRdb keeps in-frame clones, though not all of them. The sample gives fewer than 350,000 clones, approximately 87% of which show up once; approximately 0.94% is in the top ten. Sequencing was carried out using PBMCs. This rearrangement joins TRBV7-2 to TRBJ2-7; 7 bases agree with TRBD2. The receptor was isolated from a young woman in good health and CMV-seronegative. The CDR3 bases are TGTGCCAGCAGCTTAGGGCGGGGGATCTACGAGCAGTACTTC. Protein sequence: CASSLGRGIYEQYF.